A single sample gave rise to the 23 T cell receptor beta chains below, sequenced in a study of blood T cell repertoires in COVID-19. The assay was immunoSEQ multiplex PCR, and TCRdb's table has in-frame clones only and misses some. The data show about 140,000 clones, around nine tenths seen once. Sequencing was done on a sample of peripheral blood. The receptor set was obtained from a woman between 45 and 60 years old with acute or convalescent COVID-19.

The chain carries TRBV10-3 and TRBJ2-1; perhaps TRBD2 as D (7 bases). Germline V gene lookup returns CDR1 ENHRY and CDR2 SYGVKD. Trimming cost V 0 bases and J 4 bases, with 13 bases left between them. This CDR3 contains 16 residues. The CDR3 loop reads CAISESGRGRYNEQFF. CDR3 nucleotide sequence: TGTGCCATCAGTGAGTCGGGGCGGGGGCGTTACAATGAGCAGTTCTTC.

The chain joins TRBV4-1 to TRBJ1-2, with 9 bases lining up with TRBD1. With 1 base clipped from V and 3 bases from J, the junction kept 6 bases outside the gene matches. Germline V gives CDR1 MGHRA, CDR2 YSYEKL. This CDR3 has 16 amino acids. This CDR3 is CASSQVGGTGYYGYTF. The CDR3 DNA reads TGCGCCAGCAGCCAAGTCGGGGGGACAGGGTACTATGGCTACACCTTC.

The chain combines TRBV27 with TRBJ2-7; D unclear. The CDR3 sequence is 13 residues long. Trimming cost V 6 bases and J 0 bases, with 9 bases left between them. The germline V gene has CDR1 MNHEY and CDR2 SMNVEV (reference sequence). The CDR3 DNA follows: TGTGCCAGCAGCCCACATGGCTCCTACGAGCAGTACTTC. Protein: CASSPHGSYEQYF.

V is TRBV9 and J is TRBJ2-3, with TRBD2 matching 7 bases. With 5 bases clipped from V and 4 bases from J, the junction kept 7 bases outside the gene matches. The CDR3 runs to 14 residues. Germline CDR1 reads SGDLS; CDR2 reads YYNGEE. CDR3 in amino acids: CASSSWEGPDTQYF. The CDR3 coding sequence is TGTGCCAGCAGTTCCTGGGAGGGCCCAGATACGCAGTATTTT.

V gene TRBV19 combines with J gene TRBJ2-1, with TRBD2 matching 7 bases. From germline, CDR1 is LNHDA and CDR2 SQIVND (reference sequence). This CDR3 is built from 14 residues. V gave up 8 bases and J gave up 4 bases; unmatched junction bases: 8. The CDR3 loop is CASGGLGGYNEQFF. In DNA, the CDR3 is TGTGCCAGTGGCGGACTAGGAGGTTACAATGAGCAGTTCTTC.

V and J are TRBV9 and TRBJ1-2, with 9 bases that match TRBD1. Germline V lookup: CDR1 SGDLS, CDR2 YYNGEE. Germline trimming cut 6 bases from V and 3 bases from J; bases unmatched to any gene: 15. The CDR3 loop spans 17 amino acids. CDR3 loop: CASTTNVGDRVDYGYTF. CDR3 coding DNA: TGTGCCAGCACCACCAACGTGGGGGACAGGGTTGACTATGGCTACACCTTC.

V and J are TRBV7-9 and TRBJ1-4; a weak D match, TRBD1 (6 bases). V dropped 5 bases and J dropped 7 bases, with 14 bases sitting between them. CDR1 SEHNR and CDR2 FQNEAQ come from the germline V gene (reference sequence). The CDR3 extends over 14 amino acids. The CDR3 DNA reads TGTGCCAGCAGCCTGGGGGCGCAGAGTGAAAAACTGTTTTTT. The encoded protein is CASSLGAQSEKLFF.

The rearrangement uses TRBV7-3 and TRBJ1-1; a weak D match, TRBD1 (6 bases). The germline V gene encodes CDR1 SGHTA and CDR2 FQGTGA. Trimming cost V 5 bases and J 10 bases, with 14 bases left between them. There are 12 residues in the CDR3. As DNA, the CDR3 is TGTGCCAGCAGCAACCCCAGGGGCATAGCTTTCTTT. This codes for CASSNPRGIAFF.

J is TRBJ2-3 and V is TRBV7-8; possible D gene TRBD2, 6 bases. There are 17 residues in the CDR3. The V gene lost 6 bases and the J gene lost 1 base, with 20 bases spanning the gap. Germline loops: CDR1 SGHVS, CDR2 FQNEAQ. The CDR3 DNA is TGTGCCAGCAGGCCCGACTGGGGGGTAGGGGGCACAGATACGCAGTATTTT. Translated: CASRPDWGVGGTDTQYF.

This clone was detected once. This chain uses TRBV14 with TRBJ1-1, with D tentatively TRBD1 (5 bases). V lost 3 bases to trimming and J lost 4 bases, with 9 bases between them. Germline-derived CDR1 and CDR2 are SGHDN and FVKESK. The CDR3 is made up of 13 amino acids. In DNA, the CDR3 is TGTGCCAGCAGCCAGCGGGGGTTCACTGAAGCTTTCTTT. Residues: CASSQRGFTEAFF.

CDR3 nucleotide sequence: TGTGCCAGCAGCTGGGGGGCCGGGGAGCTGTTTTTT. As protein: CASSWGAGELFF. This chain joins TRBV7-9 and TRBJ2-2; possibly TRBD2 for D (6 bases). Germline V lookup: CDR1 SEHNR, CDR2 FQNEAQ (reference sequence). The CDR3 contains 12 residues. Trimming took off 4 bases at V and 6 bases at J, with 6 bases between the two ends.

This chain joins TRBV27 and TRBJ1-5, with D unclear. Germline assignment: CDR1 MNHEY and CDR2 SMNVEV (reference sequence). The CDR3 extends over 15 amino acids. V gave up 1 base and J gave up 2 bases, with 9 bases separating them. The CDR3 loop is CASSLWAGGNQPQHF. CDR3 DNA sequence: TGTGCCAGCAGTTTATGGGCAGGCGGCAATCAGCCCCAGCATTTT.

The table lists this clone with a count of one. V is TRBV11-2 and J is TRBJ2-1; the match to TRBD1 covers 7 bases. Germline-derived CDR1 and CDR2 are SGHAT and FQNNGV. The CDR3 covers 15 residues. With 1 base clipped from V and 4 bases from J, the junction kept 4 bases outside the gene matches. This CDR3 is CASSLGSGGYNEQFF. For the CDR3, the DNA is TGTGCCAGCAGCTTAGGATCAGGGGGATACAATGAGCAGTTCTTC.

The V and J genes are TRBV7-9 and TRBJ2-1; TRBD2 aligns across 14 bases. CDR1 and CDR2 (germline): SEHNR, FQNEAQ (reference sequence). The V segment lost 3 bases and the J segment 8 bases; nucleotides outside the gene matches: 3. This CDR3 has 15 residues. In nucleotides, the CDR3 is TGTGCCAGCAGCTTGACTAGCGGGAGGGTGGATGAGCAGTTCTTC. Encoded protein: CASSLTSGRVDEQFF.

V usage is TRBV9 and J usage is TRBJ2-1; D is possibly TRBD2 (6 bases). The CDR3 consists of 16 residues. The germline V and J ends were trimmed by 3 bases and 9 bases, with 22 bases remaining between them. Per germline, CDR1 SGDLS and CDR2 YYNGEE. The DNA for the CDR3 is TGTGCCAGCAGCGCAAATAGCGGAGGAGGTCGAGGTGAGCAGTTCTTC. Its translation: CASSANSGGGRGEQFF.

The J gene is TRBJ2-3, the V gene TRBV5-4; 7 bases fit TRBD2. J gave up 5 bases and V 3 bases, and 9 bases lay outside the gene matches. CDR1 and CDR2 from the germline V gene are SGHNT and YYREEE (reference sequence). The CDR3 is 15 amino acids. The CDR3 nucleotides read TGTGCCAGCAGCTCCGAGGGAGCGGGAATAGATACGCAGTATTTT. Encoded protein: CASSSEGAGIDTQYF.

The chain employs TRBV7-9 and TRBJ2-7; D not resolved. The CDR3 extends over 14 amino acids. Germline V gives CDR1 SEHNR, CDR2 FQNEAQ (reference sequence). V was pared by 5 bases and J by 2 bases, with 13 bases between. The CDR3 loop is CASSPRQDTYEQYF. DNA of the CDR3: TGTGCCAGCAGCCCACGACAAGATACCTACGAGCAGTACTTC.

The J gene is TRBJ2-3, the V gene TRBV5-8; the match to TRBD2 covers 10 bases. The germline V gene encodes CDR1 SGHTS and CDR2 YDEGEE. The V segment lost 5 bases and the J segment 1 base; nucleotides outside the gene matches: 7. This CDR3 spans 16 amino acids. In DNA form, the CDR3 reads TGTGCCAGCAGACTAGGACTAGCGGTTGGCACAGATACGCAGTATTTT. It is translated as CASRLGLAVGTDTQYF.

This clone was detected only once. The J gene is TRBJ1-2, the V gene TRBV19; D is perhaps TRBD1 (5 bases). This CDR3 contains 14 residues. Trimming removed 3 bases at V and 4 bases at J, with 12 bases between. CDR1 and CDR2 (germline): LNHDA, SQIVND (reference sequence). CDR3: CASSIAPGGYGYTF. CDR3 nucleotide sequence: TGTGCCAGTAGTATTGCCCCCGGGGGCTATGGCTACACCTTC.

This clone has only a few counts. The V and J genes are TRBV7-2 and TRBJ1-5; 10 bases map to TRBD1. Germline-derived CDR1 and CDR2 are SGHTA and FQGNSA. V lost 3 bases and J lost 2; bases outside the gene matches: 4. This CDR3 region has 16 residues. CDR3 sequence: CASSFTGTGGNQPQHF. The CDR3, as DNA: TGTGCCAGCAGCTTTACCGGGACAGGGGGCAATCAGCCCCAGCATTTT.

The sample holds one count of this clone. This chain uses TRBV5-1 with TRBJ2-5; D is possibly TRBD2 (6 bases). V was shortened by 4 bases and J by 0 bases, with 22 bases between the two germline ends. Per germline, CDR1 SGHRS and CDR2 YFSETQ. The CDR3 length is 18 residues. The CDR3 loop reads CASSPGAGDGWYQETQYF. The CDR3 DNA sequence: TGCGCCAGCAGCCCGGGAGCCGGTGACGGGTGGTACCAAGAGACCCAGTACTTC.

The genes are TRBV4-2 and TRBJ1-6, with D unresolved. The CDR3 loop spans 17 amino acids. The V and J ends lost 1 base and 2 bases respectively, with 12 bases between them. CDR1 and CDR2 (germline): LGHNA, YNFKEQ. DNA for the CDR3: TGTGCCAGCAGCCAAGCAGACTTAATAGCCTATAATTCACCCCTCCACTTT. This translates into CASSQADLIAYNSPLHF.

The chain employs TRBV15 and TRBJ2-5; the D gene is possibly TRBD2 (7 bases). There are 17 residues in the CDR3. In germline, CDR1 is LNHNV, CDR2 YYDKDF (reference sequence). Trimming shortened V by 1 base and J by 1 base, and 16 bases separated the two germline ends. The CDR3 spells CATSRGGGRAFQETQYF. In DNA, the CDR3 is TGTGCCACCAGCAGAGGGGGGGGCAGGGCCTTCCAAGAGACCCAGTACTTC.